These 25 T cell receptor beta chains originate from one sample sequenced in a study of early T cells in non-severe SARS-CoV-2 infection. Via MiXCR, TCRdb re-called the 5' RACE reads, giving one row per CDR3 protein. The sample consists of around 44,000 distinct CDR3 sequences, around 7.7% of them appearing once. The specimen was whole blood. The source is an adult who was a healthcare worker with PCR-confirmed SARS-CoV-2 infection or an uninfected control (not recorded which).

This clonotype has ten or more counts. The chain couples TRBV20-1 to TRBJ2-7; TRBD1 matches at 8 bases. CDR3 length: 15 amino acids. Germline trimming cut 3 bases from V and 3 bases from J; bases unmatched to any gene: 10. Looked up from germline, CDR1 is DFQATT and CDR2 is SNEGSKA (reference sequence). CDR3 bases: TGCAGTGCTAGCTCCCGGGACAGGCGAATCTACGAGCAGTACTTC. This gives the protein CSASSRDRRIYEQYF.

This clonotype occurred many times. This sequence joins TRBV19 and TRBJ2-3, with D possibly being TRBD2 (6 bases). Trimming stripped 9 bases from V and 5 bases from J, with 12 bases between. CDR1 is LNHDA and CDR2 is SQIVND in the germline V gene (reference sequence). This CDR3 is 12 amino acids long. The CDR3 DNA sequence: TGTGCCAGCCGACTTAGCGGAGATACGCAGTATTTT. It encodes CASRLSGDTQYF.

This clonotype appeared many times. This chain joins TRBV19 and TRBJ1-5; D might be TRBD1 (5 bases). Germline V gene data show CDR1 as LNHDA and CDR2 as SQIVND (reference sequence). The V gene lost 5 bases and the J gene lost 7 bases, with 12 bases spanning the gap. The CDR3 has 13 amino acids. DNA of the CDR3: TGTGCCAGTAGTCGGTCCCAGGGACAGCCCCAGCATTTT. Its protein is CASSRSQGQPQHF.

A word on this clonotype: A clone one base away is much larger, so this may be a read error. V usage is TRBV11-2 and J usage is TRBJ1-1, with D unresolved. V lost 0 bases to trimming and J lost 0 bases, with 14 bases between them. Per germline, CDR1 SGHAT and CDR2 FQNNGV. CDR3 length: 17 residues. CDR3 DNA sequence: TGTGCCAGCAGCTTAGACGTTTCGGCTAAGGTGAACACTGAAGCTTTCTTT. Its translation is CASSLDVSAKVNTEAFF.

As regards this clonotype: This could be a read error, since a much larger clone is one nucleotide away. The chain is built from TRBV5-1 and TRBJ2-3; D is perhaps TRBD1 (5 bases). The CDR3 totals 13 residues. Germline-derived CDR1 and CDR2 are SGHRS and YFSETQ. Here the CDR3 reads CASSWSLTDSQYF. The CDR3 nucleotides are TGCGCCAGCAGCTGGTCCCTGACAGATTCGCAGTATTTT.

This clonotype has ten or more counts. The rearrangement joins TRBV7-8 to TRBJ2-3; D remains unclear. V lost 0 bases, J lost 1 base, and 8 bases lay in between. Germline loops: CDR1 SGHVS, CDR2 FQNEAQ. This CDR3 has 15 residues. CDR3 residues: CASSLALSGTDTQYF. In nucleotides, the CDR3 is TGTGCCAGCAGCTTAGCGCTAAGCGGCACAGATACGCAGTATTTT.

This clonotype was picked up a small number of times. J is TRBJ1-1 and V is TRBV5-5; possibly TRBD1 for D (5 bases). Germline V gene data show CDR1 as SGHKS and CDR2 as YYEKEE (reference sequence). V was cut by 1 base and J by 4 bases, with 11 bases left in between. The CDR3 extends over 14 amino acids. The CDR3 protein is CASSLRSGGTEAFF. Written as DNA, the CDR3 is TGTGCCAGCAGCTTGCGTTCGGGGGGCACTGAAGCTTTCTTT. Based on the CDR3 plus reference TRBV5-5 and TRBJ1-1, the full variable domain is DAGVTQSPTHLIKTRGQQVTLRCSPISGHKSVSWYQQVLGQGPQFIFQYYEKEERGRGNFPDRFSARQFPNYSSELNVNALLLGDSALYLCASSLRSGGTEAFFGQGTRLTVV.

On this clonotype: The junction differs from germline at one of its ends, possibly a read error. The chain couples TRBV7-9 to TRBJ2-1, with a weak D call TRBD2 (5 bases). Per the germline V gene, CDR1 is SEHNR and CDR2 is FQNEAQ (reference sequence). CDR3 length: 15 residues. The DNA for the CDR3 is TGTGCCAGCAGCTTAAACAGCCTGACCTATGGCGGAGCGGTCTTC. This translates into CASSLNSLTYGGAVF.

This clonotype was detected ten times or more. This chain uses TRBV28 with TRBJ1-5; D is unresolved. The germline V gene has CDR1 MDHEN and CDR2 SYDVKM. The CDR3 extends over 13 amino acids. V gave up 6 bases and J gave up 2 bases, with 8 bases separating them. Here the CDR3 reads CASREPGNQPQHF. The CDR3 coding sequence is TGTGCCAGCAGGGAGCCAGGCAATCAGCCCCAGCATTTT.

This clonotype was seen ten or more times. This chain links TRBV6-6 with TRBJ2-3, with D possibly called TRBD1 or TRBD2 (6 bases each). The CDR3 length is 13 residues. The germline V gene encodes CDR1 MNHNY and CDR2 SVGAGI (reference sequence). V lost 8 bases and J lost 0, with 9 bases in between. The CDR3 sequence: CASGGGSTDTQYF. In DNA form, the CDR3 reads TGTGCCAGCGGAGGGGGTAGCACAGATACGCAGTATTTT.

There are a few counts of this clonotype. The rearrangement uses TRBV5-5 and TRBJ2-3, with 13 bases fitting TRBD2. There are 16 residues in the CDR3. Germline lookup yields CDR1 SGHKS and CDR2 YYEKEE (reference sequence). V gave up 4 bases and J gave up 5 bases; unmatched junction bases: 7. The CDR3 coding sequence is TGTGCCAGCAGCCTACTAGCGGGGGGGCCGGGAGATACGCAGTATTTT. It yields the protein CASSLLAGGPGDTQYF.

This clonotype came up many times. The CDR3 here is CASSEPGQGNIQYF. The CDR3 DNA is TGCGCCAGCAGTGAACCGGGACAGGGAAACATTCAGTACTTC. J is TRBJ2-4 and V is TRBV10-1, with TRBD1 identical over 9 bases. Germline V gene data show CDR1 as WNHNN and CDR2 as SYGVQD (reference sequence). After removal of 3 bases from V and 6 bases from J, the junction contained 3 bases not matched to a gene. The CDR3 length is 14 residues.

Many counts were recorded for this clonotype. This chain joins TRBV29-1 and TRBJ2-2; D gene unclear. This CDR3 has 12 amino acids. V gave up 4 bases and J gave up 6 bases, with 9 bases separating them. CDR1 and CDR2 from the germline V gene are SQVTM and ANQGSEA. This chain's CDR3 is CSVAPVAGELFF. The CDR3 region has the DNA TGCAGCGTTGCCCCGGTCGCCGGGGAGCTGTTTTTT.

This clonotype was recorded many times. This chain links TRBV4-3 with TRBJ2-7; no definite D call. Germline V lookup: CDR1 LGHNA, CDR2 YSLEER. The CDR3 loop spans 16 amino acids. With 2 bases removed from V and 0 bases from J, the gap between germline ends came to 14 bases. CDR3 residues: CASSQHHGDNSYEQYF. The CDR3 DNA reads TGCGCCAGCAGCCAACACCATGGGGATAACTCCTACGAGCAGTACTTC.

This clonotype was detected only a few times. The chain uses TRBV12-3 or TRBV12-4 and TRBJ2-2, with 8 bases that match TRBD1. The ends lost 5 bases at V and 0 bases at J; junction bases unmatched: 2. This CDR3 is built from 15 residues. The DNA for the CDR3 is TGTGCCAGCAGTACGGGACAGGCGAACACCGGGGAGCTGTTTTTT. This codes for CASSTGQANTGELFF.

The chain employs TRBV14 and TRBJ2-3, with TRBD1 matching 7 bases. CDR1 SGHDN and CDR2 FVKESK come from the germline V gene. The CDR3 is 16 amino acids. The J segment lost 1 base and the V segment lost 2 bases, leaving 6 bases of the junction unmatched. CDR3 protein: CASSQRTGHRTDTQYF. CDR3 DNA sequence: TGTGCCAGCAGCCAAAGGACAGGCCACCGCACAGATACGCAGTATTTT.

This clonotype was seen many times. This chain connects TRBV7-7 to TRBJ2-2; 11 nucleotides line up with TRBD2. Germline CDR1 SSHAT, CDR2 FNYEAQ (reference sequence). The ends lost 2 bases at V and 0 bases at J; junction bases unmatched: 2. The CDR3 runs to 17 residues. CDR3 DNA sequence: TGTGCCAGCAGCTTAAGGACTAGCGGGCCGAACACCGGGGAGCTGTTTTTT. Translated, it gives CASSLRTSGPNTGELFF. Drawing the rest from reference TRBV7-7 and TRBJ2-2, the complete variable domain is GAGVSQSPRYKVTKRGQDVTLRCDPISSHATLYWYQQALGQGPEFLTYFNYEAQPDKSGLPSDRFSAERPEGSISTLTIQRTEQRDSAMYRCASSLRTSGPNTGELFFGEGSRLTVL.

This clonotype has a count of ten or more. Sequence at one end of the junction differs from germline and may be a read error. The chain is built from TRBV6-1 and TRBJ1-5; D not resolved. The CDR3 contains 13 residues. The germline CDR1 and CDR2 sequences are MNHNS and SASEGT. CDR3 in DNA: TGTGCCAGCAGTGAAACGGGGAATCGGCCCCAGCATTTT. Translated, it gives CASSETGNRPQHF.

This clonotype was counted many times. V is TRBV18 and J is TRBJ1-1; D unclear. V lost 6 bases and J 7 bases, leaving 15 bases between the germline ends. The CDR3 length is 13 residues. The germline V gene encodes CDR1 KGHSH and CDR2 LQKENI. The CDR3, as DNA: TGTGCCAGCTCCCAGATCATGGCACTTGAAGCTTTCTTT. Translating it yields CASSQIMALEAFF.

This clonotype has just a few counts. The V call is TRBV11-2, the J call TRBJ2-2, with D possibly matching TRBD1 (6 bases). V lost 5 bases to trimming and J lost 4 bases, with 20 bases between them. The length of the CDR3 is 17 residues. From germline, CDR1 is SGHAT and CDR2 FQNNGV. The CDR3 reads CASSRSGTRDGTGELFF. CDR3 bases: TGTGCCAGCAGCAGATCCGGGACACGGGATGGCACCGGGGAGCTGTTTTTT.

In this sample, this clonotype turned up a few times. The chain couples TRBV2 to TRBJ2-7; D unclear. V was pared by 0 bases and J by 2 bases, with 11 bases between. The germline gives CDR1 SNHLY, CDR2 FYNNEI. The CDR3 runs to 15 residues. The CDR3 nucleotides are TGTGCCAGCAGTGAAGCCCTTCGAACAGCCTACGAGCAGTACTTC. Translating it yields CASSEALRTAYEQYF.

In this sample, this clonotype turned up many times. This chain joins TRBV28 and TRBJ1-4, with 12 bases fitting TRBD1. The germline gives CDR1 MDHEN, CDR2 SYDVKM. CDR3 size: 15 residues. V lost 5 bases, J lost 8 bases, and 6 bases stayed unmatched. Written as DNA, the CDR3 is TGTGCCAGCAGTATCGGGACAGGGGGCCGAGAAAAACTGTTTTTT. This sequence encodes CASSIGTGGREKLFF.

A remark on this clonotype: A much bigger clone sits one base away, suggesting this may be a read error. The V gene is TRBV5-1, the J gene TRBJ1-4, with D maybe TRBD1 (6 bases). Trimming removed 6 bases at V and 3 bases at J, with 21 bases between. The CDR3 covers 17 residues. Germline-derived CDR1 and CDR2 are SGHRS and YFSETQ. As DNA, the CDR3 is TGCGCCAGCAACAAGGATACCAACAGGGTATCTAATGAAAAACTGTTTTTT. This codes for CASNKDTNRVSNEKLFF.

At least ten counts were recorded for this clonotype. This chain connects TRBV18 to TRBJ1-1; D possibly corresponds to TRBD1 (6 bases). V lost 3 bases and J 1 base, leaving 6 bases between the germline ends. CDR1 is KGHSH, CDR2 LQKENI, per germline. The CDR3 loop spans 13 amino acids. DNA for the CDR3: TGTGCCAGCTCACCGGGACAGAACACTGAAGCTTTCTTT. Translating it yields CASSPGQNTEAFF.

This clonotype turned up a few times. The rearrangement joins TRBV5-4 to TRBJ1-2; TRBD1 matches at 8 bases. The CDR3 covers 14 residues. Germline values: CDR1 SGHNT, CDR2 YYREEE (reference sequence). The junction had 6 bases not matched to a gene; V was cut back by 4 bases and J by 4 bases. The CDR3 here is CASSPDQGAYGYTF. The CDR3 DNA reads TGTGCCAGCAGCCCGGACCAGGGGGCCTATGGCTACACCTTC.